This record covers a single TCR beta chain. Antigen unknown. This entry is derived from a study of Graves' ophthalmopathy and Graves' hyperthyroidism. About the study: There was a collection of peripheral blood at initial diagnosis, before any treatment. Study-wide results and limits: Ophthalmopathy was separated from stable hyperthyroidism by a 13-signature model with approximately 90% sensitivity and 81.08% specificity. The majority of expanded thyroid clonotypes above 0.001 frequency also occurred in blood.

This CDR3 has 15 amino acids. Germline CDR1 and CDR2: SEHNR and FQNEAQ (reference sequence). Trimming left V 2 bases short and J 6 bases short, with 14 bases between. For repertoire sequencing, the TCR beta CDR3 regions were amplified from RNA transcripts. Second-round multiplex PCR followed a first-round RT-PCR using HTBI primers. In TCRdb, the multiplex PCR reads were re-called with MiXCR into one record per CDR3 protein. Counted here are 600,000 to 950,000 distinct CDR3 sequences, around 40% occurring once; the ten biggest clones make up roughly 45%. None of the included patients had other autoimmune diseases, uncontrolled infections, pregnancy or lactation, as these led to exclusion.

The source is an adult man with Graves' ophthalmopathy. The sequencing sample was made of peripheral blood. The chain employs TRBV7-9 and TRBJ2-1, with a weak D call TRBD2 (6 bases). CDR3 protein: CASSLTEVGGNEQFF. CDR3 in DNA: TGTGCCAGCAGCTTAACGGAGGTGGGGGGCAATGAGCAGTTCTTC.